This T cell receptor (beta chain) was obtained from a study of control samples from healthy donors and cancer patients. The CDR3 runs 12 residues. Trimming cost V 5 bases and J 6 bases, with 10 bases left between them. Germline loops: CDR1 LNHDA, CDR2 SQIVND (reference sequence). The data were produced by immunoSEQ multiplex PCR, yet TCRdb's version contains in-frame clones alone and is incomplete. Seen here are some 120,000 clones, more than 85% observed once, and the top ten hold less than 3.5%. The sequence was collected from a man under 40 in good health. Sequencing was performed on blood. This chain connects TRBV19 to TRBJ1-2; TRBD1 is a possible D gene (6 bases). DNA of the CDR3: TGTGCCAGTAGTCCCGGGACACATGGCTACACCTTC. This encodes CASSPGTHGYTF.